This T cell receptor (beta chain) was captured by sequencing in a study of blood T cells in healthy people across ages. Primers used in a second PCR of roughly 6 to 11 cycles were a sample-barcoded 5' primer and a J-beta primer mix. TCRdb passed the 5' RACE reads through MiXCR, listing each CDR3 protein once. Here the sample spans about 1.6 million distinct CDR3 sequences, about 35% being singletons. Findings and limits, study-wide: Older age coincided with a roughly linear decline in TCR beta diversity per million T cells. Strong correlation linked observed beta diversity and percent naive T cells.

The CDR3 has 15 amino acids. Per germline, CDR1 LGHNA and CDR2 YSLEER. Trimming took 1 base from V and 7 from J; bases not matched to a gene: 8. Comments on this clonotype: The antigen remains undetermined.

The sample was blood. The J gene is TRBJ2-7, the V gene TRBV4-3, with TRBD2 identical over 9 bases. The receptor comes from a woman in her 30s in good health. The CDR3 DNA follows: TGCGCCAGCAGCCAAGGGCGGGAGGGCCACAATGAGCAGTACTTC. This codes for CASSQGREGHNEQYF.